This TCR beta chain stems from a study of T cells after yellow fever vaccination. TCRdb re-derived calls from the 5' RACE reads in MiXCR, one entry per CDR3 protein. There are around 46,000 distinct CDR3 sequences in the sample; 6% to 8% occur only once, and 28% lies in the top ten. This clonotype was detected ten times or more. CDR1 and CDR2 (germline): LGHNA, YSLEER. The CDR3 sequence is 18 residues long. V lost 1 base, J lost 9 bases, and 15 bases stayed unmatched. The rearrangement joins TRBV4-3 to TRBJ1-6, with 7 positions matching TRBD1. The source material was CD8+ T cells sorted from PBMCs, sampled about 2 weeks after the first yellow fever vaccination. The receptor's source is a man between 18 and 29 years old who received the YFV17D yellow fever vaccine. CDR3 sequence: CASSQVPVTGRVASPLHF. The CDR3 nucleotides read TGCGCCAGCAGCCAAGTCCCCGTGACAGGGCGTGTTGCTTCACCCCTCCACTTT.